This is a list of T cell receptor beta chains from one sample in a study of blood T cell repertoires in COVID-19. TCRdb's copy holds only in-frame clones and misses some; the assay was immunoSEQ multiplex PCR. The profile covers about 66,000 clones, with roughly nine tenths appearing a single time and less than 9.5% taken by the ten largest. The sequenced material came from peripheral blood. The receptors originated from a human donor in a cohort sampled during active COVID-19. Both conserved end residues are part of each CDR3. A D gene is named only where the DNA matches it firmly. Clone size, where shown, is once, few, many, or a class for clones that have expanded.

CDR3 DNA: TGTGCCAGTAGTTCAGTAAACTCTGGAAACACCATATATTTT; CDR3 protein: CASSSVNSGNTIYF; J gene: TRBJ1-3; D gene: -; clone size: -; V gene: TRBV19
CDR3 DNA: TGTGCCAGCCAAGATTCCCAGGGACTATCCTCCTACAATGAGCAGTTCTTC; CDR3 protein: CASQDSQGLSSYNEQFF; J gene: TRBJ2-1; D gene: TRBD2; clone size: -; V gene: TRBV3-1/TRBV3-2
CDR3 DNA: TGTGCCAGCAAGGAGATCACAGATACGCAGTATTTT; CDR3 protein: CASKEITDTQYF; J gene: TRBJ2-3; D gene: -; clone size: -; V gene: TRBV27
CDR3 DNA: TGTGCCAGCAGCTTCCCAGGGACTAGCATCCAAGAGACCCAGTACTTC; CDR3 protein: CASSFPGTSIQETQYF; J gene: TRBJ2-5; D gene: TRBD2; clone size: -; V gene: TRBV7-2
CDR3 DNA: TGCAGCGTTGAGAGCGGATTTTCTGGAAACACCATATATTTT; CDR3 protein: CSVESGFSGNTIYF; J gene: TRBJ1-3; D gene: -; clone size: -; V gene: TRBV29-1
CDR3 DNA: TGTGCCAGCAGCTCCGGGACACTGAGGGACAATCAGCCCCAGCATTTT; CDR3 protein: CASSSGTLRDNQPQHF; J gene: TRBJ1-5; D gene: -; clone size: -; V gene: TRBV7-8
CDR3 DNA: TGTGCTAGTGGGCCTGGGACAGGGGGCTACGAGCAGTACTTC; CDR3 protein: CASGPGTGGYEQYF; J gene: TRBJ2-7; D gene: TRBD1; clone size: few; V gene: TRBV12-5
CDR3 DNA: TGCGCCAGCAGCCAAGATGCGGCTTTCGAGCAGTACTTC; CDR3 protein: CASSQDAAFEQYF; J gene: TRBJ2-7; D gene: -; clone size: -; V gene: TRBV4-3
CDR3 DNA: TGTGCCAGCAGTTATAATCTTAGAAGGCTAGGTCTGAGCACAGATACGCAGTATTTT; CDR3 protein: CASSYNLRRLGLSTDTQYF; J gene: TRBJ2-3; D gene: -; clone size: -; V gene: TRBV6-2/TRBV6-3
CDR3 DNA: TGTGCCAGCAGCGTAGGTGAGGGGGCCTATGGCTACACCTTC; CDR3 protein: CASSVGEGAYGYTF; J gene: TRBJ1-2; D gene: TRBD1; clone size: -; V gene: TRBV9
CDR3 DNA: TGTGCCAGCAGCTTAGTCGCATCACCGGCAGATACGCAGTATTTT; CDR3 protein: CASSLVASPADTQYF; J gene: TRBJ2-3; D gene: -; clone size: -; V gene: TRBV7-2
CDR3 DNA: TGTGCCAGCAGCCAAGGGACTAGCGGGGGGGCCCGGTACAATGAGCAGTTCTTC; CDR3 protein: CASSQGTSGGARYNEQFF; J gene: TRBJ2-1; D gene: TRBD2; clone size: -; V gene: TRBV3-1/TRBV3-2
CDR3 DNA: TGTGCCAGCAGTTACGCACGGACAGGGTTTTATCCAGCACATTACTACGAGCAGTACTTC; CDR3 protein: CASSYARTGFYPAHYYEQYF; J gene: TRBJ2-7; D gene: TRBD1; clone size: -; V gene: TRBV6-2/TRBV6-3
CDR3 DNA: TGTGCCAGCAGTTACGAGGGCCTCAGGCAAGAGACCCAGTACTTC; CDR3 protein: CASSYEGLRQETQYF; J gene: TRBJ2-5; D gene: -; clone size: -; V gene: TRBV6-5
CDR3 DNA: TGTGCCATCAGTGATGGGAGGGAACGAAACACTGAAGCTTTCTTT; CDR3 protein: CAISDGRERNTEAFF; J gene: TRBJ1-1; D gene: -; clone size: once; V gene: TRBV10-3
CDR3 DNA: TGTGCCAGCAGCTTAGCGTGGGCAGGGGCCCTAAACACTGAAGCTTTCTTT; CDR3 protein: CASSLAWAGALNTEAFF; J gene: TRBJ1-1; D gene: -; clone size: few; V gene: TRBV7-9
CDR3 DNA: TGTGCCAGCAGCCAGGGAGGTGCTAGCGGGAGGGCCAAAAACATTCAGTACTTC; CDR3 protein: CASSQGGASGRAKNIQYF; J gene: TRBJ2-4; D gene: TRBD2; clone size: -; V gene: TRBV11-3
CDR3 DNA: TGTGCCAGCAGTTACGGACGGGATTCTAGTAATTCACCCCTCCACTTT; CDR3 protein: CASSYGRDSSNSPLHF; J gene: TRBJ1-6; D gene: -; clone size: -; V gene: TRBV6-2/TRBV6-3
CDR3 DNA: TGTGCCAGCAGCCAAGGGACTAGCGGGAGTGGGTACGAGCAGTACTTC; CDR3 protein: CASSQGTSGSGYEQYF; J gene: TRBJ2-7; D gene: TRBD2; clone size: -; V gene: TRBV7-3
CDR3 DNA: TGTGCCAGCTCACCACTTAACAGCCCCACAGATACGCAGTATTTT; CDR3 protein: CASSPLNSPTDTQYF; J gene: TRBJ2-3; D gene: -; clone size: -; V gene: TRBV18
CDR3 DNA: TGCGCCAGCAGCTTCATCACAGGGATAGCGAACACCGGGGAGCTGTTTTTT; CDR3 protein: CASSFITGIANTGELFF; J gene: TRBJ2-2; D gene: -; clone size: -; V gene: TRBV5-1
CDR3 DNA: TGTGCCAGCAGCTTAAGTGGGACAGGGAATGAAAAACTGTTTTTT; CDR3 protein: CASSLSGTGNEKLFF; J gene: TRBJ1-4; D gene: TRBD1; clone size: once; V gene: TRBV7-3
CDR3 DNA: TGTGCCAGCAGTTACTCTGCAGGTCGTGGTTCACCCCTCCACTTT; CDR3 protein: CASSYSAGRGSPLHF; J gene: TRBJ1-6; D gene: -; clone size: -; V gene: TRBV6-5
CDR3 DNA: TGTGCCAGCCAAGGGGGGGCCAATCAGCCCCAGCATTTT; CDR3 protein: CASQGGANQPQHF; J gene: TRBJ1-5; D gene: -; clone size: -; V gene: TRBV2
CDR3 DNA: TGTGCCAGCAGCTTCGGTGATTCGTCCTACAATGAGCAGTTCTTC; CDR3 protein: CASSFGDSSYNEQFF; J gene: TRBJ2-1; D gene: -; clone size: -; V gene: TRBV7-2
CDR3 DNA: TGTGCCAGCAGCCAAGCCGGGACAGGGTCTCTCGAGCAGTACTTC; CDR3 protein: CASSQAGTGSLEQYF; J gene: TRBJ2-7; D gene: TRBD1; clone size: -; V gene: TRBV5-8
CDR3 DNA: TGTGCCACCAGCAGAGAACAGGGATCCGAGAGTGAGACCCAGTACTTC; CDR3 protein: CATSREQGSESETQYF; J gene: TRBJ2-5; D gene: -; clone size: -; V gene: TRBV15
CDR3 DNA: TGTGCCAGCAGCCTTAGCGGTATTGAGCAGTTCTTC; CDR3 protein: CASSLSGIEQFF; J gene: TRBJ2-1; D gene: -; clone size: -; V gene: TRBV11-3
CDR3 DNA: TGTGCCAGCAGTTTATGGACTACCCACCCTAGCACAGATACGCAGTATTTT; CDR3 protein: CASSLWTTHPSTDTQYF; J gene: TRBJ2-3; D gene: -; clone size: once; V gene: TRBV27
CDR3 DNA: TGTGCCAGCAAAACAGGGGAATCACCCCTCCACTTT; CDR3 protein: CASKTGESPLHF; J gene: TRBJ1-6; D gene: TRBD1; clone size: -; V gene: TRBV28
CDR3 DNA: TGTGCCAGTAGTATGACTAGCGGGAGGCCGGAGACCCAGTACTTC; CDR3 protein: CASSMTSGRPETQYF; J gene: TRBJ2-5; D gene: TRBD2; clone size: -; V gene: TRBV19
CDR3 DNA: TGTGCCAGTAGTAAGGGACTAGCGGACGATCTTGGGACCCAGTACTTC; CDR3 protein: CASSKGLADDLGTQYF; J gene: TRBJ2-5; D gene: TRBD2; clone size: -; V gene: TRBV19
CDR3 DNA: TGTGCCAGCAGTTTGCCCGGGGGGGACAGAACCTACGAGCAGTACTTC; CDR3 protein: CASSLPGGDRTYEQYF; J gene: TRBJ2-7; D gene: -; clone size: -; V gene: TRBV6-2/TRBV6-3
CDR3 DNA: TGTGCCAGCAGCTTGACACAGAACACTGAAGCTTTCTTT; CDR3 protein: CASSLTQNTEAFF; J gene: TRBJ1-1; D gene: -; clone size: once; V gene: TRBV12-3/TRBV12-4
CDR3 DNA: TGTGCCAGCAGCCAAGATGGGAGGGTCAATGGCAATCAGCCCCAGCATTTT; CDR3 protein: CASSQDGRVNGNQPQHF; J gene: TRBJ1-5; D gene: -; clone size: -; V gene: TRBV3-1/TRBV3-2
CDR3 DNA: TGCGCCAGCACGCAGTCAGGGACTAACTATGGCTACACCTTC; CDR3 protein: CASTQSGTNYGYTF; J gene: TRBJ1-2; D gene: -; clone size: -; V gene: TRBV5-1
CDR3 DNA: TGTGCCAGCAGGGCAAGGAGGGACACTGAAGCTTTCTTT; CDR3 protein: CASRARRDTEAFF; J gene: TRBJ1-1; D gene: -; clone size: -; V gene: TRBV7-2
CDR3 DNA: TGTGCCAGTAAGGAAACAGGGAACTACGAGCAGTACTTC; CDR3 protein: CASKETGNYEQYF; J gene: TRBJ2-7; D gene: -; clone size: -; V gene: TRBV19
CDR3 DNA: TGTGCCAGCAGACCTCGGGGCTCCCGGGGGAATGGTGAGCAGTTCTTC; CDR3 protein: CASRPRGSRGNGEQFF; J gene: TRBJ2-1; D gene: -; clone size: -; V gene: TRBV11-2
CDR3 DNA: TGTGCCAGTGGCCAGGGTCGGGACACTGAAGCTTTCTTT; CDR3 protein: CASGQGRDTEAFF; J gene: TRBJ1-1; D gene: -; clone size: -; V gene: TRBV19
CDR3 DNA: TGTGCCAGCTCACCACGGACTAGATTTGGCGGAGGTGAGCAGTTCTTC; CDR3 protein: CASSPRTRFGGGEQFF; J gene: TRBJ2-1; D gene: TRBD2; clone size: -; V gene: TRBV18
CDR3 DNA: TGTGCCACCAGTGATTTAACTCCCGGGACAGGGGTTCGGGAGACCCAGTACTTC; CDR3 protein: CATSDLTPGTGVRETQYF; J gene: TRBJ2-5; D gene: TRBD1; clone size: -; V gene: TRBV24-1
CDR3 DNA: TGTGCCAGCAGCTTCGGGGAAATTGGAAACACCATATATTTT; CDR3 protein: CASSFGEIGNTIYF; J gene: TRBJ1-3; D gene: -; clone size: -; V gene: TRBV7-2
CDR3 DNA: TGTGCCAGCAGCCAAGTCCTACAGGAACCCGGGAGTATCGAGCAGTACTTC; CDR3 protein: CASSQVLQEPGSIEQYF; J gene: TRBJ2-7; D gene: -; clone size: -; V gene: TRBV4-2
CDR3 DNA: TGTGCCAGCACCCCAGAGGCGGGCCCCGACAATGAGCAGTTCTTC; CDR3 protein: CASTPEAGPDNEQFF; J gene: TRBJ2-1; D gene: -; clone size: -; V gene: TRBV7-9
CDR3 DNA: TGTGCCAGCAGCCATGGACAGGGGGGCCAGCCCCAGCATTTT; CDR3 protein: CASSHGQGGQPQHF; J gene: TRBJ1-5; D gene: TRBD1; clone size: few; V gene: TRBV7-6
CDR3 DNA: TGCGCCAGCAGCTCCGGACAGGGAAATGAAAAACTGTTTTTT; CDR3 protein: CASSSGQGNEKLFF; J gene: TRBJ1-4; D gene: TRBD1; clone size: -; V gene: TRBV5-1
CDR3 DNA: TGTGCCAGCAGCTTACCGGGGTATGGTGGCTACACCTTC; CDR3 protein: CASSLPGYGGYTF; J gene: TRBJ1-2; D gene: -; clone size: -; V gene: TRBV7-9
CDR3 DNA: TGTGCCACCAGCAGAGGGTCTCAGCGGAGGGAAACGCGGGAGACCCAGTACTTC; CDR3 protein: CATSRGSQRRETRETQYF; J gene: TRBJ2-5; D gene: -; clone size: -; V gene: TRBV15
CDR3 DNA: TGTGCCACCGAGGGAGGAAGTACGAACACCGGGGAGCTGTTTTTT; CDR3 protein: CATEGGSTNTGELFF; J gene: TRBJ2-2; D gene: -; clone size: once; V gene: TRBV28
CDR3 DNA: TGTGCCAGCATCATAACAGGGATTTCAGGTCAGCCCCAGCATTTT; CDR3 protein: CASIITGISGQPQHF; J gene: TRBJ1-5; D gene: -; clone size: -; V gene: TRBV28
CDR3 DNA: TGTGCCAGCAGCTTGTTGCCGCTAGCGGGAGTAAAAATCACAGATACGCAGTATTTT; CDR3 protein: CASSLLPLAGVKITDTQYF; J gene: TRBJ2-3; D gene: TRBD2; clone size: -; V gene: TRBV5-4
CDR3 DNA: TGTGCCAGCAGCCGAGAAGCAACTAATGAAAAACTGTTTTTT; CDR3 protein: CASSREATNEKLFF; J gene: TRBJ1-4; D gene: -; clone size: -; V gene: TRBV11-2
CDR3 DNA: TGTGCCAGCAGCCAAGGGACAGCGAGTGGCTACACCTTC; CDR3 protein: CASSQGTASGYTF; J gene: TRBJ1-2; D gene: TRBD1; clone size: -; V gene: TRBV11-1
CDR3 DNA: TGTGCCAGCAGGAACAGCCAGGGGGCGAAGTCCGAGCAGTACTTC; CDR3 protein: CASRNSQGAKSEQYF; J gene: TRBJ2-7; D gene: TRBD1; clone size: -; V gene: TRBV2
CDR3 DNA: TGTGCCAGCAGCGATCGGAGGGTGAACACCGGGGAGCTGTTTTTT; CDR3 protein: CASSDRRVNTGELFF; J gene: TRBJ2-2; D gene: -; clone size: -; V gene: TRBV9
CDR3 DNA: TGTGCCAGCTCACCATCTAGGCTCAGACTAGCGGGGGGCTCTTACCGTGCCAAAAACATTCAGTACTTC; CDR3 protein: CASSPSRLRLAGGSYRAKNIQYF; J gene: TRBJ2-4; D gene: TRBD2; clone size: -; V gene: TRBV18
CDR3 DNA: TGCGCCAGCAGCCAGTTACAGGGGAACCTTGCATATTTT; CDR3 protein: CASSQLQGNLAYF; J gene: TRBJ1-3; D gene: TRBD1; clone size: -; V gene: TRBV4-3
CDR3 DNA: TGTGCCAGTAGTATAGGTCCCCTCAGCACAGATACGCAGTATTTT; CDR3 protein: CASSIGPLSTDTQYF; J gene: TRBJ2-3; D gene: -; clone size: -; V gene: TRBV19
CDR3 DNA: TGTGCCAGCAGCTTAGGTGGGCTCACTGAAGCTTTCTTT; CDR3 protein: CASSLGGLTEAFF; J gene: TRBJ1-1; D gene: -; clone size: -; V gene: TRBV7-2